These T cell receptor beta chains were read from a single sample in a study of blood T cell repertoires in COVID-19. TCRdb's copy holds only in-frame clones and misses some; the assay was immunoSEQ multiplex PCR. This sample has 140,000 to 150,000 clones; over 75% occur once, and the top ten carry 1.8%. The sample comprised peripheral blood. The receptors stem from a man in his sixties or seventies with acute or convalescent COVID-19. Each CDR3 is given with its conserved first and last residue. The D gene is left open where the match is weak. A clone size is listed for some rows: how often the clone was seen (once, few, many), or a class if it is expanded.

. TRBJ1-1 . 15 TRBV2 TGTGCCAGCAGTGCCTCGCAGATTCAGAACACTGAAGCTTTCTTT CASSASQIQNTEAFF
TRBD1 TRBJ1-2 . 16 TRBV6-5 TGTGCCAGCAGTTATCACAGGGGGGCGAAAGACTATGGCTACACCTTC CASSYHRGAKDYGYTF
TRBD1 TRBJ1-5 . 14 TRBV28 TGTGCCAGCAGGCAGACAGGGGAGGGTCAGCCCCAGCATTTT CASRQTGEGQPQHF
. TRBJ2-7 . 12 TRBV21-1 TGTGCCAGCAGCGGTACAGGGGGTGAGCAGTACTTC CASSGTGGEQYF
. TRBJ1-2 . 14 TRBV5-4 TGTGCCAGCAGCTCAATGGGCACCCCCTATGGCTACACCTTC CASSSMGTPYGYTF
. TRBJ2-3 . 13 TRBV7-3 TGTGCCAGCAGCTCCCTTAGCGCAGATACGCAGTATTTT CASSSLSADTQYF
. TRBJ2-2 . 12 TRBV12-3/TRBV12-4 TGTGCCAGCAACAGTAACACCGGGGAGCTGTTTTTT CASNSNTGELFF
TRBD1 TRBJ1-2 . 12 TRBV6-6 TGTGCCATCCGAGGACAGGGAGGCGGCTACACCTTC CAIRGQGGGYTF
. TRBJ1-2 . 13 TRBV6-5 TGTGCCAGCAGTAAACAGATCAACTATGGCTACACCTTC CASSKQINYGYTF
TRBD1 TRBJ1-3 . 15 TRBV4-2 TGTGCCAGCAGCCAAGGCGACAGGGCTGGAAACACCATATATTTT CASSQGDRAGNTIYF
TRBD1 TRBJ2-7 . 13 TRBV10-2 TGCGCCAGCAGCTGGACAGGGGGCAACGAGCAGTACTTC CASSWTGGNEQYF
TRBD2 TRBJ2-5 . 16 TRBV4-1 TGCGCCAGCAGCCAAGGAGTTGGGACTAGCGGGAGTACCCTGTACTTC CASSQGVGTSGSTLYF
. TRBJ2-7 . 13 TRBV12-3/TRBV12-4 TGTGCCAGCAGTTTAGCGGAGGGCTACGAGCAGTACTTC CASSLAEGYEQYF
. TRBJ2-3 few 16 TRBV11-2 TGTGCCAGCAGCTCGGGGGGCGTCCAACGCACAGATACGCAGTATTTT CASSSGGVQRTDTQYF
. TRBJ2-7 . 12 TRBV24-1 TGTGCCACCAGTGGAAATGGCCTCGAGCAGTACTTC CATSGNGLEQYF
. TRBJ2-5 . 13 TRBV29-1 TGCAGCGGACAGGAGCCGGGCACAGAGACCCAGTACTTC CSGQEPGTETQYF
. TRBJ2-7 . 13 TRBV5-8 TGTGCCAGCAGCTTGGGTGGAGTTCGAGAGCAGTACTTC CASSLGGVREQYF
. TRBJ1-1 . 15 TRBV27 TGTGCCAGCAGTTTATACGAGGGCCCTGGCACTGAAGCTTTCTTT CASSLYEGPGTEAFF
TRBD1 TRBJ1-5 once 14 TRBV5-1 TGCGCCAGCAGCCTCACAGGGGGCCAACAGCCCCAGCATTTT CASSLTGGQQPQHF
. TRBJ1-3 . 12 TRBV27 TGTGCCGCTAAGGACACTGGAAACACCATATATTTT CAAKDTGNTIYF
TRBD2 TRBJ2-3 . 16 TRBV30 TGTGCCTGGAGTCCTGGGACTAGCGGGGCCAAAGATACGCAGTATTTT CAWSPGTSGAKDTQYF
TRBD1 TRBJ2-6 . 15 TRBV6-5 TGTGCCAGCAGGCCACAGGGGGCTGGGGCCAACGTCCTGACTTTC CASRPQGAGANVLTF
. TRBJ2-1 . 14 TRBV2 TGTGCCAGCAGTGAAACGCCAGGGTACAATGAGCAGTTCTTC CASSETPGYNEQFF
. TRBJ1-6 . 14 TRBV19 TGTGCCAGTAGTATAACAGGAGTGGATTCACCCCTCCACTTT CASSITGVDSPLHF
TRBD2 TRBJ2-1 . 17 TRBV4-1 TGCGCCAGCAGCCAAGTTAGGGGACTAGCGGGGGGGAATGAGCAGTTCTTC CASSQVRGLAGGNEQFF
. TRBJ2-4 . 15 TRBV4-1 TGCGCCAGCAGCCCTGTGCCGTCTTGGAGGGACATTCAGTACTTC CASSPVPSWRDIQYF
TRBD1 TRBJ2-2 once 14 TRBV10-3 TGTGCCATCAAGGGAGACAGGGCCACCGGGGAGCTGTTTTTT CAIKGDRATGELFF
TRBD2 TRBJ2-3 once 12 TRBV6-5 TGTGCCGGAGCGGGAGGGCCTGATACGCAGTATTTT CAGAGGPDTQYF
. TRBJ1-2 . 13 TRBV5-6 TGTGCCAGCAGCCCTCGGACGACAGGTGGCTACACCTTC CASSPRTTGGYTF
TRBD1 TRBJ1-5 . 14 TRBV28 TGTGCCAGCAGTTCGGGGACAGGGAGTCAGCCCCAGCATTTT CASSSGTGSQPQHF
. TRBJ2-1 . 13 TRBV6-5 TGTGCCAGCAGCATTCTAGAATACAATGAGCAGTTCTTC CASSILEYNEQFF
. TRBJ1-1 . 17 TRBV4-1 TGCGCCAGCAGCTTCTCAAGGGTAGGGGACTTGAACACTGAAGCTTTCTTT CASSFSRVGDLNTEAFF
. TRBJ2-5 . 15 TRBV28 TGTGCCAGCAGTCCGAATCGGAGGGTCGGAAAGACCCAGTACTTC CASSPNRRVGKTQYF
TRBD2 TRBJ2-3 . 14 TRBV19 TGTGCCAGTAGTAATCGGGGGGTCACAGATACGCAGTATTTT CASSNRGVTDTQYF
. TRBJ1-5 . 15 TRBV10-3 TGTGCCATCAGTGATCAGGGGAGAAGCAATCAGCCCCAGCATTTT CAISDQGRSNQPQHF
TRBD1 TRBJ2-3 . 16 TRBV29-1 TGCAGCGCCCTCCGGGACAGGGGTCTCGGCACAGATACGCAGTATTTT CSALRDRGLGTDTQYF
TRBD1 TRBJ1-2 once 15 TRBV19 TGTGCCAGTAGTCCGCGCTCCGACAGGGGCTATGGCTACACCTTC CASSPRSDRGYGYTF
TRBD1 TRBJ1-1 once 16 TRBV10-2 TGCGCCAGCAGTGGACGTGTGACAGGGGACTACACTGAAGCTTTCTTT CASSGRVTGDYTEAFF
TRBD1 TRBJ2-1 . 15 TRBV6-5 TGTGCCAGCAGTTTGACAGGGAGCTCCTACAATGAGCAGTTCTTC CASSLTGSSYNEQFF
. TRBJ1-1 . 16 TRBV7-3 TGTGCCAGCAGCCCAGAGGTTGCCGGTTCGAACACTGAAGCTTTCTTT CASSPEVAGSNTEAFF
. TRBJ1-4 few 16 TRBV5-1 TGCGCCAGCAGCTACAACGGACAGCCATTAAATGAAAAACTGTTTTTT CASSYNGQPLNEKLFF
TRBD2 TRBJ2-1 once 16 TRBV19 TGTGCCAGTAGTCGTGTGGCGGGAGGCCTATACAATGAGCAGTTCTTC CASSRVAGGLYNEQFF